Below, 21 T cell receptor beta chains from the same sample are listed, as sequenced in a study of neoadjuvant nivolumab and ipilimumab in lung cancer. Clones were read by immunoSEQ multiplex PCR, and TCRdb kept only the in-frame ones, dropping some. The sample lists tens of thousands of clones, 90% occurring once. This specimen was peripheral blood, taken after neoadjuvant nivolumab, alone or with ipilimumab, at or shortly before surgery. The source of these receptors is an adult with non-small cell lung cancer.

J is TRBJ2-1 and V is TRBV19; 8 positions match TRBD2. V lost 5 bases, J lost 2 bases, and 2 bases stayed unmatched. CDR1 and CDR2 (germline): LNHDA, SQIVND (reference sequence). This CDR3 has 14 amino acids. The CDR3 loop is CASSYGGAYNEQFF. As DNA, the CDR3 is TGTGCCAGTAGTTACGGGGGGGCCTACAATGAGCAGTTCTTC.

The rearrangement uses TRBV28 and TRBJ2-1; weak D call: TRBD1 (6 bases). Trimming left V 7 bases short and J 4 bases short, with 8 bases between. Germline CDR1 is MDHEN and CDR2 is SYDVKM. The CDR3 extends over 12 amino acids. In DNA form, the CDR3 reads TGTGCCAGCACAGGGGAATACAATGAGCAGTTCTTC. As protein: CASTGEYNEQFF.

CDR3 in DNA: TGTGCCAGCAGCAAAGGGACTAGCGGGGGATCCTACGAGCAGTACTTC. Translation: CASSKGTSGGSYEQYF. The gene calls are TRBV7-9 and TRBJ2-7; 14 bases fit TRBD2. Germline loops: CDR1 SEHNR, CDR2 FQNEAQ (reference sequence). This CDR3 contains 16 residues. Trimming cost V 5 bases and J 1 base; bases outside gene matches: 4.

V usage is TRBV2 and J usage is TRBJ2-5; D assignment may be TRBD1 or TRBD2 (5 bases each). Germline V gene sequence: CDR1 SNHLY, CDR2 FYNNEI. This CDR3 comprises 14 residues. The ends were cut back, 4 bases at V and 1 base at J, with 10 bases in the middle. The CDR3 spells CASSVVGTQETQYF. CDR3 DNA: TGTGCCAGCAGTGTAGTAGGGACCCAAGAGACCCAGTACTTC.

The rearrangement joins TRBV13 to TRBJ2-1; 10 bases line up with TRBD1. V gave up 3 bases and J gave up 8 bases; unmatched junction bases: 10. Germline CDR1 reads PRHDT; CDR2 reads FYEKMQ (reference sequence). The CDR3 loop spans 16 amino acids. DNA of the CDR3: TGTGCCAGCAGCTTCTTGGGACAGGGGATTATCGATGAGCAGTTCTTC. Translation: CASSFLGQGIIDEQFF. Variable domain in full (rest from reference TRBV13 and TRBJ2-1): AAGVIQSPRHLIKEKRETATLKCYPIPRHDTVYWYQQGPGQDPQFLISFYEKMQSDKGSIPDRFSAQQFSDYHSELNMSSLELGDSALYFCASSFLGQGIIDEQFFGPGTRLTVL.

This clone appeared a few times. This chain's CDR3 is CASSQRAGANVLTF. CDR3 nucleotides: TGTGCCAGCAGCCAACGGGCTGGGGCCAACGTCCTGACTTTC. The rearrangement links TRBV14 to TRBJ2-6; D uncertain. Trimming took 2 bases from V and 2 from J, leaving 4 bases between them. This CDR3 is built from 14 residues. The germline gives CDR1 SGHDN, CDR2 FVKESK.

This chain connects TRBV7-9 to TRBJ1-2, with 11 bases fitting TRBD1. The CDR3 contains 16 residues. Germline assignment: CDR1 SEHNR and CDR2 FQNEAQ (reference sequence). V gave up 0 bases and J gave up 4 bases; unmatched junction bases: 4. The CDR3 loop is CASSLAFGTGGYGYTF. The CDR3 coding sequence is TGTGCCAGCAGCTTAGCGTTCGGGACAGGGGGCTATGGCTACACCTTC.

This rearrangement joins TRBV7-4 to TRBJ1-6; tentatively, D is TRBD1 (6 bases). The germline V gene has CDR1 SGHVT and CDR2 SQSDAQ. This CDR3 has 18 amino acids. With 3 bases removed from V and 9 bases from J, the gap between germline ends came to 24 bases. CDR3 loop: CASSFNPSFTGQISPLHF. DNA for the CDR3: TGTGCCAGCAGCTTCAATCCCTCCTTCACAGGGCAAATTTCACCCCTCCACTTT. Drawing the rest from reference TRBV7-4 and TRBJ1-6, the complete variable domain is GAGVSQSPRYKVAKRGRDVALRCDSISGHVTLYWYRQTLGQGSEVLTYSQSDAQRDKSGRPSGRFSAERPERSVSTLKIQRTEQGDSAVYLCASSFNPSFTGQISPLHFGNGTRLTVT.

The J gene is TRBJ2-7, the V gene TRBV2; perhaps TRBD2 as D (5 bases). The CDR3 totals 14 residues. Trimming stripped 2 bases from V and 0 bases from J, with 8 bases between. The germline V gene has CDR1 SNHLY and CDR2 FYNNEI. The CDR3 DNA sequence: TGTGCCAGCAGTGAACAGCGGAGCTCCTACGAGCAGTACTTC. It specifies CASSEQRSSYEQYF.

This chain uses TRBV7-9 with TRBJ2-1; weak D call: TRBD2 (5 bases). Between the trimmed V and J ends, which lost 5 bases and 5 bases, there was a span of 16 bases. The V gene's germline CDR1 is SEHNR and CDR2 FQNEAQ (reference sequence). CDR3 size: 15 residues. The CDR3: CASSQTTQLHNEQFF. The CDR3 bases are TGTGCCAGCAGCCAGACTACTCAACTCCACAATGAGCAGTTCTTC.

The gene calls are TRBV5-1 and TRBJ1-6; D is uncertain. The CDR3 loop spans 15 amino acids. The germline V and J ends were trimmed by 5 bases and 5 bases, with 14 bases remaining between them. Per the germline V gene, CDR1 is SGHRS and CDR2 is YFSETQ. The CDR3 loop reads CASRQFGQDNSPLHF. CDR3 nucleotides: TGCGCCAGCAGACAGTTCGGGCAGGATAATTCACCCCTCCACTTT.

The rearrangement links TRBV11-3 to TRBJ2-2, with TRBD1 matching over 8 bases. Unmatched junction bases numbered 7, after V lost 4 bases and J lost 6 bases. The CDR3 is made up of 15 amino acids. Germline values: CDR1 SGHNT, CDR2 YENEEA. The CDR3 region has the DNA TGTGCCAGCAGCTCCAAGTCAGGGGGCTCCGGGGAGCTGTTTTTT. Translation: CASSSKSGGSGELFF.

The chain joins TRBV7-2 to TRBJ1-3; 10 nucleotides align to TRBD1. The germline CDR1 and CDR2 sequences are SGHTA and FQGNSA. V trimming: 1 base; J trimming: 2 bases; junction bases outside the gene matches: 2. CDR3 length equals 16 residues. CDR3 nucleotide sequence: TGTGCCAGCAGCTTAGGAGGGACAGGGGCTGGAAACACCATATATTTT. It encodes CASSLGGTGAGNTIYF.

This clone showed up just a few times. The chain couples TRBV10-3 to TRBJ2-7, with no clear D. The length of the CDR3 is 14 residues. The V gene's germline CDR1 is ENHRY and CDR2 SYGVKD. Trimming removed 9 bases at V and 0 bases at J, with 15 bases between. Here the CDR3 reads CAIASLNGSYEQYF. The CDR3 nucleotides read TGTGCCATAGCTAGTCTGAACGGCTCCTACGAGCAGTACTTC.

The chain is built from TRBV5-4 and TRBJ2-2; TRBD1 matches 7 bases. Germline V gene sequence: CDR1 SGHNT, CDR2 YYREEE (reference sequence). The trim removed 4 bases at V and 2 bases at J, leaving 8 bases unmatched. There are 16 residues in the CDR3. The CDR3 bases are TGTGCCAGCAGCAAGACAGGGCTTACTAACACCGGGGAGCTGTTTTTT. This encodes CASSKTGLTNTGELFF.

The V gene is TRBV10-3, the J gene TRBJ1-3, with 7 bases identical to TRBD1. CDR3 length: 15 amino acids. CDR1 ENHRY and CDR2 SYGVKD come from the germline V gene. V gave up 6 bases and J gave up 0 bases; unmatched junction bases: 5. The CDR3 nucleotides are TGTGCCATCAGCCAACAGGGGATCTCTGGAAACACCATATATTTT. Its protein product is CAISQQGISGNTIYF.

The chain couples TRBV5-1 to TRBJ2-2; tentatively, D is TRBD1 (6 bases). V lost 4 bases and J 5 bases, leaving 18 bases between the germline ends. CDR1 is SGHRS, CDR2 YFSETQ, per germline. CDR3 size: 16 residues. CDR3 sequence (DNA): TGCGCCAGCAGCCGGATGGTTCTCCAGGGGACCGGGGAGCTGTTTTTT. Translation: CASSRMVLQGTGELFF.

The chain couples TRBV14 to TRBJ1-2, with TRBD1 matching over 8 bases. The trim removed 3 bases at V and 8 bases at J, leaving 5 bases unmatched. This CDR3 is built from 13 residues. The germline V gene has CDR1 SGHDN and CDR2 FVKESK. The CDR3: CASSHGQGNGYTF. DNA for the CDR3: TGTGCCAGCAGCCACGGACAGGGTAACGGCTACACCTTC.

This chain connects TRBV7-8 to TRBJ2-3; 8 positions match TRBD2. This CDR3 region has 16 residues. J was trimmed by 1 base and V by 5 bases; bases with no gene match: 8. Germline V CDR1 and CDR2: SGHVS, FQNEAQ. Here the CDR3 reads CASSPGTGGGTDTQYF. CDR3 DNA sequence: TGTGCCAGCAGCCCTGGAACGGGGGGGGGCACAGATACGCAGTATTTT.

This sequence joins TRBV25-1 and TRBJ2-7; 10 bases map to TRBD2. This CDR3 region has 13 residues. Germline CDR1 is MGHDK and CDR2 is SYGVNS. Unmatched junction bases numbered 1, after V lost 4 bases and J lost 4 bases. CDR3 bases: TGTGCCAGCAGTGTAGCGGGGGGATACGAGCAGTACTTC. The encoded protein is CASSVAGGYEQYF.

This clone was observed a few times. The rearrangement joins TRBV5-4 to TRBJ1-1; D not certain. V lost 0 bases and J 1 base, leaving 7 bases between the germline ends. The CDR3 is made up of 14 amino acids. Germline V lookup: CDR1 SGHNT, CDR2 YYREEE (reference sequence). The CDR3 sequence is CASSLDSRNTEAFF. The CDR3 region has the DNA TGTGCCAGCAGCTTGGACTCCAGGAACACTGAAGCTTTCTTT. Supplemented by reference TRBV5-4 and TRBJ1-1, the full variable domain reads ETGVTQSPTHLIKTRGQQVTLRCSSQSGHNTVSWYQQALGQGPQFIFQYYREEENGRGNFPPRFSGLQFPNYSSELNVNALELDDSALYLCASSLDSRNTEAFFGQGTRLTVV.